The clone carrying this T cell receptor (beta chain) has more than one count but fewer than ten. Its antigen is unidentified. UMIs and a universal primer site were added when TCR cDNA was made by 5'RACE template switching. TCRdb reprocessed the 5' RACE reads via MiXCR and lists one record per CDR3 protein. The sample includes under 300,000 distinct CDR3 sequences, over 10% of them seen just once. The data are from a study of T cells after yellow fever vaccination. Whole-study context: Low-cell-number fractions were prepared with SMART-Seq v4 Ultra Low Input.

Study results and caveats: Contaminating bulk clonotypes could be abundant in FACS-sorted repertoires. Overall, a small share of clonotypes was seen in both CD4 and CD8 compartments.

The CDR3 is 14 amino acids. CDR1 and CDR2 (germline): DFQATT, SNEGSKA (reference sequence). V lost 6 bases, J lost 3 bases, and 12 bases lay in between. This chain links TRBV20-1 with TRBJ1-6; D is uncertain. Sequenced material: CD4+ T cells sorted from PBMCs, taken 45 days after the yellow fever booster vaccination. This TCR was sampled from a man aged 25 to 40 who received the YFV17D yellow fever vaccine. The CDR3 DNA reads as TGCAGTGCCCGTCGACCGAACTATAATTCACCCCTCCACTTT. It is translated as CSARRPNYNSPLHF.